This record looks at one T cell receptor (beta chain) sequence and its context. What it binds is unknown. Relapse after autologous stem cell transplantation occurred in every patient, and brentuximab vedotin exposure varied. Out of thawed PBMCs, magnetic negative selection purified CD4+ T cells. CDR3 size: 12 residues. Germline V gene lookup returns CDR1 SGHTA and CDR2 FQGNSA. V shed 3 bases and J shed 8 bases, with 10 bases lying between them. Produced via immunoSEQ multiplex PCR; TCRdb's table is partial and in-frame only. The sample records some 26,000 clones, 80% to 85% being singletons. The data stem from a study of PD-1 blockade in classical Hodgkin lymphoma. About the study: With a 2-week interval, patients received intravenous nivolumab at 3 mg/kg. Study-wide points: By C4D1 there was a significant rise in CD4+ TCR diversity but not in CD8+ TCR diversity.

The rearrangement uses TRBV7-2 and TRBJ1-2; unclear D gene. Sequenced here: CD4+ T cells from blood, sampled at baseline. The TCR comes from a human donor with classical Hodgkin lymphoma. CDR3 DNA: TGTGCCAGCAGCTTTCATCAAGAGGGCTACACCTTC. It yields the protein CASSFHQEGYTF.